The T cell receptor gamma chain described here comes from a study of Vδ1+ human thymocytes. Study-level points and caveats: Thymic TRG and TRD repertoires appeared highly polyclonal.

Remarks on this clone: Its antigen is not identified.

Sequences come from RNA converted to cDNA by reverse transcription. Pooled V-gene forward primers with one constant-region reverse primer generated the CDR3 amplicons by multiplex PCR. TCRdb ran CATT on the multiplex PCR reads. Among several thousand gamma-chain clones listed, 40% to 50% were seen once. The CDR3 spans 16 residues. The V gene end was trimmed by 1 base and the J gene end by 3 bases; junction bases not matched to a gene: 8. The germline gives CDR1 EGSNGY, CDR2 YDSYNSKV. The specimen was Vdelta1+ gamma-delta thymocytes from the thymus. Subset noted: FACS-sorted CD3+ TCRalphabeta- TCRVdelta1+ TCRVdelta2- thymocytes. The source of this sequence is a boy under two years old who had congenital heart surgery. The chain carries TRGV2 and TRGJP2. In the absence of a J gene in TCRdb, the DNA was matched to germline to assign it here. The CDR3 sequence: CATWDGKRGSDWIKTF. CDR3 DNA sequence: TGTGCCACCTGGGACGGCAAACGAGGTAGTGATTGGATCAAGACGTTT.